The sequence of this T cell receptor beta chain was determined in a study of cytomegalovirus exposure and HLA in healthy donors. The V segment lost 0 bases and the J segment 4 bases; nucleotides outside the gene matches: 8. The CDR3 has 17 amino acids. The PCR contained 60 Vbeta and 13 Jbeta primers. The protocol was immunoSEQ multiplex PCR, while the TCRdb copy is restricted to in-frame clones and leaves out a portion. This sample has some 140,000 clones, with 60% to 80% found just once. This chain joins TRBV23-1 and TRBJ1-2; 10 bases map to TRBD1. TRBV23-1 is flagged as an ORF with uncertain function. The sequenced material came from PBMCs. The receptor was isolated from a man under 40 in good health and CMV-seronegative. CDR3 region: CASSQSPDRGRGYGYTF. As DNA, the CDR3 is TGCGCCAGCAGTCAATCGCCCGACAGGGGGCGAGGCTATGGCTACACCTTC.